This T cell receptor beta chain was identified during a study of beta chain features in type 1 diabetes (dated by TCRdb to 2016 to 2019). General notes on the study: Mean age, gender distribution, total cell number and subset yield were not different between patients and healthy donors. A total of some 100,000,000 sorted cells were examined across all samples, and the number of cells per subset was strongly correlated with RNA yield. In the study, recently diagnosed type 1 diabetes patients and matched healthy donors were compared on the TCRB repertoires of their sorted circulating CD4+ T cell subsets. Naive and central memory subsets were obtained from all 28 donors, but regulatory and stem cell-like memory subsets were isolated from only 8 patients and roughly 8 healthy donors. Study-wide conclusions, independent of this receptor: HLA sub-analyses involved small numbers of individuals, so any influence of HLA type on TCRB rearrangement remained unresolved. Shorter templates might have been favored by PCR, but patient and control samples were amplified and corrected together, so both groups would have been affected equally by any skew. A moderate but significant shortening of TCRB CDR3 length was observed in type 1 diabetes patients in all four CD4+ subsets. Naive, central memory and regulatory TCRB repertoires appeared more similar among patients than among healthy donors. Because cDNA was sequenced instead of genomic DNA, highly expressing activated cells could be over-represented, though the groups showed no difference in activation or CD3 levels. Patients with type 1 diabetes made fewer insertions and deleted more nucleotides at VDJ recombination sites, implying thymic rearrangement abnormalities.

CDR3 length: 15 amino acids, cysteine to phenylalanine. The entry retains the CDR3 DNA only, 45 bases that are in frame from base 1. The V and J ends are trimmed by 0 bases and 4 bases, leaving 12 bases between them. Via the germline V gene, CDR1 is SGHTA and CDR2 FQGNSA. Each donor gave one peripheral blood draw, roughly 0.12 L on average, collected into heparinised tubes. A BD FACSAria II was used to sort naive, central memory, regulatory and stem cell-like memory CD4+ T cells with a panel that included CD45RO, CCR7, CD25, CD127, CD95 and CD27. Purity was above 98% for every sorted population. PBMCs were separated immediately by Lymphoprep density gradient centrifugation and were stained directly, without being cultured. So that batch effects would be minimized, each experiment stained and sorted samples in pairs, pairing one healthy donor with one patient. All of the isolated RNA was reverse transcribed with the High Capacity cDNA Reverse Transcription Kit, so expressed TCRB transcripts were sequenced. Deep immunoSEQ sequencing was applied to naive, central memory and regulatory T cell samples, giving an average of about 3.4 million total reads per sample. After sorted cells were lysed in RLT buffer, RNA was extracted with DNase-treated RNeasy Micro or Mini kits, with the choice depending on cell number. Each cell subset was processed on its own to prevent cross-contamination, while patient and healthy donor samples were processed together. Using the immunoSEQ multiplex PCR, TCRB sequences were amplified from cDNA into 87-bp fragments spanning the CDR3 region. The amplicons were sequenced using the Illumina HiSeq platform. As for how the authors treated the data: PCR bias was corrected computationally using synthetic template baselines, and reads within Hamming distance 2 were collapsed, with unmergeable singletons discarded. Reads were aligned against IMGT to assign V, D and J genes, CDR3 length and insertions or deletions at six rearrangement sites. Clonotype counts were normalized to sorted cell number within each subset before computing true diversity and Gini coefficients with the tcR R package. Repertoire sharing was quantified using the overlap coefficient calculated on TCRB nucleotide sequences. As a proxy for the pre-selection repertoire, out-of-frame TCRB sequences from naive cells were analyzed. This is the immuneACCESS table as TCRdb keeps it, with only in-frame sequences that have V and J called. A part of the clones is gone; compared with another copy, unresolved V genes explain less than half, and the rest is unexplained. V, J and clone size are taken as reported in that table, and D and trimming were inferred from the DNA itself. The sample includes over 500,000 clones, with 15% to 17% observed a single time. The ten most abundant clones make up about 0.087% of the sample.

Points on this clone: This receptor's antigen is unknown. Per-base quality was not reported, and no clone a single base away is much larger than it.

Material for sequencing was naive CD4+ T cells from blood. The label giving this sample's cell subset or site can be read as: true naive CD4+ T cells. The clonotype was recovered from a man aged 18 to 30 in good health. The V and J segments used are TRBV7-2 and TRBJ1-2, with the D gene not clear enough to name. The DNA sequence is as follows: TGTGCCAGCAGCTTAGCGAGGGCGTCTCCCTATGGCTACACCTTC. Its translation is CASSLARASPYGYTF.